This paragraph covers one TCR beta chain sequence. Its antigen remains unidentified. Per-nucleotide qualities are absent, and no much larger clonotype sits a single base away. TCR cDNA was synthesized by 5'RACE template switching, which introduced a universal primer site and unique molecular identifiers. cDNA synthesis was primed from both the TCR alpha and TCR beta constant segments. Libraries were amplified in two PCR steps, with sample barcodes and sequencing adapters added in the second step. Sequencing of libraries was done on Illumina HiSeq 2500 (2x100 bp) or NovaSeq (2x150 bp). The study's own analysis went as follows. MIGEC was used to demultiplex reads and collapse the reads into UMI consensus sequences, and MiXCR was used for V(D)J alignment. Using edgeR on replicate PBMC samples, clonotypes were called vaccine-responding if FDR was below 0.01 and the log2 fold change was above 5 up to day 15. Bulk clonotypes were assigned CD4 or CD8 identity according to which sequenced CD4 or CD8 repertoire held them at higher abundance. TCRdb itself trimmed the public reads at Q25 with fastp, ran MiXCR and retained productive beta chains. When rows share a CDR3 protein, they turn into one entry using the most common DNA and genes. These V and J calls rely on TCRdb rather than the paper's analysis. This sample lists 620,000 or so distinct CDR3 sequences; 9% to 15% were detected once. Under 15% of the sample belongs to the ten largest clones.

The sample is drawn from a study of T cells after yellow fever vaccination (dated by TCRdb to about 2019). Turning to the overall study: The SMART-Seq v4 Ultra Low Input RNA kit was used to prepare libraries from fractions with low cell numbers. Two healthy male donors made up the cohort, one aged 18 to 29 years and the other aged 30 to 40 years. Bulk PBMC replicates and cell subsets were isolated from blood drawn at multiple timepoints before and after both primary and secondary immunization. To follow T-cell clones before and after both primary and booster YFV17D yellow fever vaccination, bulk TCR alpha and beta repertoires underwent longitudinal sequencing.

The treatment or condition tag for this specimen amounts to: live attenuated yellow fever vaccine strain. At each blood-draw timepoint, two biological replicates of bulk PBMCs were collected. A standard Ficoll-Paque protocol was used to isolate PBMCs from peripheral blood. TriZol was used to extract RNA from bulk PBMCs, from CD4 and CD8 fractions, and from dextramer-positive and dextramer-negative fractions. CDR1 and CDR2 were assigned from the germline V gene (reference sequence) as LGHDT and YNNKEL. Measured from the cysteine to the phenylalanine, the CDR3 is 18 residues long. Of the read, only the CDR3 DNA is kept; its 54 bases are in frame from base 1. V was cut back by 0 bases and J by 8 bases, leaving a gap of 24 bases between them. Study-level results and caveats: Because only two donors were included in the study, the extent to which the findings can be generalized is limited. A small share of clonotypes was detected in both CD4 and CD8 compartments, with the overlap likely arising from convergent recombination. Most clones expanded after primary vaccination (almost 97% of CD4 and around nine tenths of CD8) were re-detected after the booster, suggesting that broad memory maintenance occurred. The secondary T-cell response was found to be weaker but faster than the primary response, with a peak reached on day 5 rather than on day 15. FACS-sorted repertoires could contain abundant contaminating clonotypes from the bulk population, so computational filtering was required.

The receptor was derived from a man aged 30-40 years who received the YFV17D yellow fever vaccine. The material was PBMCs, obtained on the day of the yellow fever booster vaccination. The rearranged chain carries TRBV3-1 and TRBJ2-3, and the D gene may be TRBD1, 6 bases matching. The CDR3 in this case is CASSQDPSGTSSRRTQYF. The DNA reads TGTGCCAGCAGCCAAGATCCTTCAGGGACAAGCTCGCGTCGTACGCAGTATTTT.